The source of this TCR beta chain is a study of T cells after yellow fever vaccination (dated by TCRdb to about 2019). The study in broad terms: Libraries from fractions with low cell numbers were prepared with the SMART-Seq v4 Ultra Low Input RNA kit. To follow T-cell clones before and after primary and booster YFV17D yellow fever vaccination, bulk TCR alpha and beta repertoires were sequenced over time. Two healthy male donors, one aged 18 to 30 and one aged 30 to 40 years, made up the cohort. Blood samples were taken at several timepoints before and after primary and secondary immunization, and bulk PBMC replicates and cell subsets were isolated. What the research found in general, with its limitations: Only a couple of donors were included in the study, so the extent to which the findings can be generalized is limited. After the booster, most of the clones that had expanded following primary vaccination were detected again (almost 98% of CD4 and more than 85% of CD8), which suggests that memory was broadly maintained. Compared with the primary T-cell response, the secondary T-cell response was faster but weaker, reaching its peak on day 5 rather than on day 15. A small share of clonotypes was detected in both CD4 and CD8 compartments, with the overlap likely arising from convergent recombination. Computational filtering was needed because FACS-sorted repertoires could contain abundant contaminating clonotypes from the bulk population.

This clonotype came up many times. Its antigen has not been determined. It has no much larger one-base neighbor in the sample; base qualities were not kept. Trimmed from V: 8 bases; trimmed from J: 6 bases; junction bases lacking a gene match: 3. The CDR3 contains 13 residues, cysteine and phenylalanine counted. The only DNA kept is the CDR3, 39 bases in frame from the first base. Sequencing instrument: Illumina NovaSeq 6000. TCR cDNA was synthesized by 5'RACE template switching, through which a universal primer site and unique molecular identifiers were introduced. Priming of cDNA synthesis was performed from both the TCR alpha and TCR beta constant segments. Library amplification used two PCR steps, and the second PCR step added sample barcodes and sequencing adapters. Sequencing of the libraries was done on either Illumina HiSeq 2500 (2x100 bp) or NovaSeq (2x150 bp). From the authors' description of their analysis: MIGEC was used to demultiplex reads and collapse the reads into UMI consensus sequences, and MiXCR was used for V(D)J alignment. Using edgeR on replicate PBMC samples, clonotypes were called vaccine-responding if FDR was below 0.01 and the log2 fold change was above 5 up to day 15. Each bulk clonotype received a CD4 or CD8 identity based on whether the sequenced CD4 or CD8 repertoire contained that clonotype at higher abundance. TCRdb redid the processing of the public reads, applying fastp at Q25 and MiXCR, and retained in-frame beta chains. Records with the same CDR3 protein are collapsed into one entry carrying the most frequent genes and DNA. What appears here as the V and J calls and clone size reflects TCRdb's work, not the paper's. Across this sample there are about 300,000 distinct CDR3 sequences, with under 5% seen only once. Of the sample, 20% to 25% falls within the top ten clones.

The treatment or condition label of this sample denotes: live attenuated yellow fever vaccine strain. At each blood-draw timepoint, two biological replicates of bulk PBMCs were obtained. A standard Ficoll-Paque protocol was used to isolate PBMCs from peripheral blood. TriZol was used to extract RNA from bulk PBMCs, from CD4 and CD8 fractions, and from dextramer-positive and dextramer-negative fractions. The chain uses TRBV12-3 or TRBV12-4 and TRBJ2-1; 11 bases in between match TRBD1. The source was PBMCs, collected 5 days after the yellow fever booster vaccination. This TCR was sampled from a man aged 18 to 35 who received the YFV17D yellow fever vaccine. The bases read TGTGCCAGCTCCGGGACAGGGGGCAATGAGCAGTTCTTC. It is translated as CASSGTGGNEQFF.